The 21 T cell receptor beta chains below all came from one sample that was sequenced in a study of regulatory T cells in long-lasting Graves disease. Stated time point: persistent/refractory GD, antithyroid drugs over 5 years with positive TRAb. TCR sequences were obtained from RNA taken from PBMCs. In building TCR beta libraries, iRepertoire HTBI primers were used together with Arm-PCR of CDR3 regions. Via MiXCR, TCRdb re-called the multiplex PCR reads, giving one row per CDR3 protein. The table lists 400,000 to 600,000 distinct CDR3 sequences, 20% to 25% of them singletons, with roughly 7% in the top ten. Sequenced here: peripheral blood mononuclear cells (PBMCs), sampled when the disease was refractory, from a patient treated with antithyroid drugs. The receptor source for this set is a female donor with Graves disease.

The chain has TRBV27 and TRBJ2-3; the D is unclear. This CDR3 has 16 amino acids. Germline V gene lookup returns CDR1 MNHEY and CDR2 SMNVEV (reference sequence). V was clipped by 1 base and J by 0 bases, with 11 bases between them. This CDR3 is CASSLFSGSSTDTQYF. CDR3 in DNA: TGTGCCAGCAGTTTATTTTCCGGATCTAGCACAGATACGCAGTATTTT.

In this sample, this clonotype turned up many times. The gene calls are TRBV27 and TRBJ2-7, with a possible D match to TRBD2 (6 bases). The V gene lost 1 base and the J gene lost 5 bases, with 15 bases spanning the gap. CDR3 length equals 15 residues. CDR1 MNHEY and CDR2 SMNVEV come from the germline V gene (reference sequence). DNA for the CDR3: TGTGCCAGCAGTTTATATACCGGGAGAGCGGACGAGCAGTACTTC. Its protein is CASSLYTGRADEQYF.

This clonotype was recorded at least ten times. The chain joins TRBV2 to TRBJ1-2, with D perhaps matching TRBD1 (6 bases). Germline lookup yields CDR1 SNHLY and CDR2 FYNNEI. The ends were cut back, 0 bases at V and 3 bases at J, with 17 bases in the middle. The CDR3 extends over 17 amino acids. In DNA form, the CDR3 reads TGTGCCAGCAGTGAAGCGGGGGGGGCCGGGGTGTACTATGGCTACACCTTC. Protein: CASSEAGGAGVYYGYTF. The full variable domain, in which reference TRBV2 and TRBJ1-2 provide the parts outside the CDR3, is EPEVTQTPSHQVTQMGQEVILRCVPISNHLYFYWYRQILGQKVEFLVSFYNNEISEKSEIFDDQFSVERPDGSNFTLKIRSTKLEDSAMYFCASSEAGGAGVYYGYTFGSGTRLTVV.

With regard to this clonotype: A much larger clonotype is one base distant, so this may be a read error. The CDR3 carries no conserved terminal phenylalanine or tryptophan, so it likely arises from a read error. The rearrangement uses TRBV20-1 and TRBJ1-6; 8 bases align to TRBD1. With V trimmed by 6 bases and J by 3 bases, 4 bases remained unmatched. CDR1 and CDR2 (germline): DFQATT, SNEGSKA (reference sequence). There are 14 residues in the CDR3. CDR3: CSADRVGYNSPLHS. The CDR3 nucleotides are TGCAGTGCGGACAGGGTCGGCTATAATTCACCCCTCCACTCT.

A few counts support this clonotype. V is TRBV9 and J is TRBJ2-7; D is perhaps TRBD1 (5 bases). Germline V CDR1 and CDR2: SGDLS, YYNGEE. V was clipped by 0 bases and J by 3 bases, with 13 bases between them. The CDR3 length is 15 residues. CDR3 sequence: CASSVDTGAFYEQYF. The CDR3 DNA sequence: TGTGCCAGCAGCGTAGATACAGGAGCTTTCTACGAGCAGTACTTC.

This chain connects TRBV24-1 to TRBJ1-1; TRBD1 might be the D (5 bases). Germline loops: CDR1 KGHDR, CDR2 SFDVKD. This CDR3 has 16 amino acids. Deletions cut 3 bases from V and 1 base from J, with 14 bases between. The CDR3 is CATSDPRDGPNTEAFF. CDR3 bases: TGTGCCACCAGTGATCCCCGGGACGGCCCGAACACTGAAGCTTTCTTT.

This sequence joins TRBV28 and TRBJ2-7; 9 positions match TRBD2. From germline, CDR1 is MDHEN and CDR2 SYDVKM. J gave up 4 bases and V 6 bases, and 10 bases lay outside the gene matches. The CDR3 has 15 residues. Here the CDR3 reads CASSSGTSRFYEQYF. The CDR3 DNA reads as TGTGCCAGCAGCTCCGGGACTAGCAGATTTTACGAGCAGTACTTC.

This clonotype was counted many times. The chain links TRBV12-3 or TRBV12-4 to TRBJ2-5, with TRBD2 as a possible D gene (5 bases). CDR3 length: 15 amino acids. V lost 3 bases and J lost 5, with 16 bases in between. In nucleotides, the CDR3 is TGTGCCAGCAGTTTGGACTCGAGAGCCGGGGAGACCCAGTACTTC. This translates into CASSLDSRAGETQYF.

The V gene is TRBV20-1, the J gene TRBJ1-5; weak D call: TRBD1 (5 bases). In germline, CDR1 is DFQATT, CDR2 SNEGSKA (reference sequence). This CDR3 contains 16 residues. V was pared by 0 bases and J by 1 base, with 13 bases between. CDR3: CSARDRREWSNQPQHF. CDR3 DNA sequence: TGCAGTGCTAGAGATCGCAGGGAGTGGAGCAATCAGCCCCAGCATTTT.

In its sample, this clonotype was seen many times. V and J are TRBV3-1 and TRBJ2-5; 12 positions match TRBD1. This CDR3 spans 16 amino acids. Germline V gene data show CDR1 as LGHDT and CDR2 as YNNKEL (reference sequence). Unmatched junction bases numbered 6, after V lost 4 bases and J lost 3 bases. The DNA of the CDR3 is TGTGCCAGCAGCCGTTCGGGGACAGGGGGCGAAGAGACCCAGTACTTC. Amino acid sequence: CASSRSGTGGEETQYF.

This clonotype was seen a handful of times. The CDR3 nucleotides are TGTGCCAGCAGCCAAGTGAAGGGGCCCGCCGAAGCTTTCTTT. Translating it yields CASSQVKGPAEAFF. This rearrangement joins TRBV3-1 to TRBJ1-1; D possibly corresponds to TRBD1 (5 bases). The CDR3 runs 14 residues. V gave up 1 base and J gave up 8 bases, with 14 bases separating them. CDR1 and CDR2 (germline): LGHDT, YNNKEL (reference sequence).

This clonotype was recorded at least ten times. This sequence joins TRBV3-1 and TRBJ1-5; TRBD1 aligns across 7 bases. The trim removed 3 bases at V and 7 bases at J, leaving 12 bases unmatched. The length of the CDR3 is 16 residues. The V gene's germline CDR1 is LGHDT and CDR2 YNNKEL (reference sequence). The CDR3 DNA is TGTGCCAGCAGCCAGTCCACCGGGACAGTGTTGCAGCCCCAGCATTTT. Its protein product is CASSQSTGTVLQPQHF.

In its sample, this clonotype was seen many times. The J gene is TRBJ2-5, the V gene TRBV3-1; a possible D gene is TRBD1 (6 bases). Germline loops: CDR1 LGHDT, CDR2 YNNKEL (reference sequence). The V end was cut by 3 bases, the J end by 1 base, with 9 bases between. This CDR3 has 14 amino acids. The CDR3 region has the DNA TGTGCCAGCAGCCACCAGGACAGCCAAGAGACCCAGTACTTC. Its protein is CASSHQDSQETQYF.

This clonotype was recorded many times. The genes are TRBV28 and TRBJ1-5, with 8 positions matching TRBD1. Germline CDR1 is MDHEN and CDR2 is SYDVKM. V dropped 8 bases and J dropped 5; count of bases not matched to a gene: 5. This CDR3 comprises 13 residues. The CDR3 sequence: CASLRTGYQPQHF. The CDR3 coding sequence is TGTGCCAGCCTCCGGACAGGGTATCAGCCCCAGCATTTT.

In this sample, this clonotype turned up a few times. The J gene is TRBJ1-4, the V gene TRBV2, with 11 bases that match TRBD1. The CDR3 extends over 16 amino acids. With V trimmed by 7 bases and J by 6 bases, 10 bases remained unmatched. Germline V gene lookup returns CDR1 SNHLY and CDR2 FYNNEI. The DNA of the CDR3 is TGTGCCAGCAAGAGGGACAGGGGGGGGTCCGATGAAAAACTGTTTTTT. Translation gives CASKRDRGGSDEKLFF.

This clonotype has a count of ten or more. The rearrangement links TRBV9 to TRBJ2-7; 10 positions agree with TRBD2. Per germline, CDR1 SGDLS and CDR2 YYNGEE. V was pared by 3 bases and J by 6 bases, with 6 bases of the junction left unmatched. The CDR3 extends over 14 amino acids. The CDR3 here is CASSELAGSREQYF. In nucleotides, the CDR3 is TGTGCCAGCAGCGAACTAGCGGGATCTCGCGAGCAGTACTTC.

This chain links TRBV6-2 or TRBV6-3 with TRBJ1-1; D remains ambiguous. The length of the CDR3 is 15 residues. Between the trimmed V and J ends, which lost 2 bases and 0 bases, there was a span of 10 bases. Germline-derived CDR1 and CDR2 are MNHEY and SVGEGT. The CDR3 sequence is CASSYPTAMNTEAFF. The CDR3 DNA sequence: TGTGCCAGCAGTTACCCCACCGCAATGAACACTGAAGCTTTCTTT.

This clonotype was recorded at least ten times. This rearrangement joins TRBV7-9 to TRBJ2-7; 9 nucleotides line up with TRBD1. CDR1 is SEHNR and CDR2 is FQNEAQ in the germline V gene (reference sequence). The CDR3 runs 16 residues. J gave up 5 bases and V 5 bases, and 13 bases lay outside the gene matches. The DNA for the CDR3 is TGTGCCAGCAGCGCACTCCCGGGACAGGGCCTACACGAGCAGTACTTC. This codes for CASSALPGQGLHEQYF.

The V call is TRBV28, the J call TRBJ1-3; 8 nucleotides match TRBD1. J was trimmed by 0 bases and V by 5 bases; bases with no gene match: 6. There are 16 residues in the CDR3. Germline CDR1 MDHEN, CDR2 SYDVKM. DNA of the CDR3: TGTGCCAGCAGTCGACAGGGGACTGGCTCTGGAAACACCATATATTTT. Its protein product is CASSRQGTGSGNTIYF.

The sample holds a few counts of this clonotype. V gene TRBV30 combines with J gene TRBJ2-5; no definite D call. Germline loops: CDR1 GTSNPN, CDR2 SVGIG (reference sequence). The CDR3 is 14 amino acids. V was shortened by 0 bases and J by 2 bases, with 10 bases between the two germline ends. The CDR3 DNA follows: TGTGCCTGGAGTGTTTTGACACCACAAGAGACCCAGTACTTC. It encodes CAWSVLTPQETQYF.

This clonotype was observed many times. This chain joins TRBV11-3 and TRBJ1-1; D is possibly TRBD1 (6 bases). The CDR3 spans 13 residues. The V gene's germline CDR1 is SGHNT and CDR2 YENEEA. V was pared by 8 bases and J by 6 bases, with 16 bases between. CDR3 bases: TGTGCCAGCTCCCGAGGGGGGCACGCTGAAGCTTTCTTT. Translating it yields CASSRGGHAEAFF.